The rows below give T cell receptor beta chains drawn from one sample of a study of graft-versus-host responses after intestinal transplantation. The repertoire was sequenced with immunoSEQ multiplex PCR; TCRdb's copy has only in-frame clones and lacks some. The profile covers 29,000 or so clones, with about four fifths appearing a single time and 3% to 3.5% taken by the ten largest. This material consisted of ileum tissue, taken 98 days after intestinal transplantation. These receptor sequences come from a human patient who received an intestinal transplant, so some T cells may come from the graft donor. Both conserved end residues are part of each CDR3. D genes are given only for firm matches. A clone size is listed for some rows: how often the clone was seen (once, few, many), or a class if it is expanded.

V gene,CDR3 length,J gene,clone size,D gene,CDR3 DNA,CDR3 protein
TRBV27,15,TRBJ2-7,NA,NA,TGTGCCAGCAGTTTGTCACTACAGTTTACCTACGAGCAGTACTTC,CASSLSLQFTYEQYF
TRBV19,12,TRBJ2-7,NA,NA,TGTGCCAGTACAGACGGTACCTACGAGCAGTACTTC,CASTDGTYEQYF
TRBV27,17,TRBJ2-7,few,TRBD1,TGTGCCAGCAGTTTAGGGGACAGTTTAAGGGGGTACGACGAGCAGTACTTC,CASSLGDSLRGYDEQYF
TRBV12-5,14,TRBJ2-5,NA,NA,TGTGCTAGTGGTTCGGAGGGCTCCCGGGAGACCCAGTACTTC,CASGSEGSRETQYF
TRBV5-6,12,TRBJ2-7,NA,NA,TGTGCCAGCAGCTTTGGTGGCTACGAGCAGTACTTC,CASSFGGYEQYF
TRBV6-1,11,TRBJ1-1,NA,NA,TGTGCCAGCAGTTCTCTGGGAGAAGCTTTCTTT,CASSSLGEAFF
TRBV2,13,TRBJ1-2,NA,NA,TGTGCCAGCAGTGAAGCAGGGGCCCATGGCTACACCTTC,CASSEAGAHGYTF
TRBV19,13,TRBJ2-7,NA,NA,TGTGCCAGTTCCAAGACAGGAAACAACGAGCAGTACTTC,CASSKTGNNEQYF
TRBV5-8,13,TRBJ1-2,NA,NA,TGTGCCAGCAGCCTCCGCCCCAGTGGCGGCTACACCTTC,CASSLRPSGGYTF
TRBV4-1,15,TRBJ1-4,NA,NA,TGCGCCAGCAGCCAAGCCAGTGGGGGTAATGAAAAACTGTTTTTT,CASSQASGGNEKLFF
TRBV28,21,TRBJ2-3,NA,TRBD2,TGTGCCAGCAGTTTTAAATTGACCCGAAGCGCGACTAGCGGGGGGGGAGATACGCAGTATTTT,CASSFKLTRSATSGGGDTQYF
TRBV5-6,17,TRBJ2-2,NA,TRBD2,TGTGCCAGCAGCTCGCTAGCGGGGGGGATTTATGACGGGGAGCTGTTTTTT,CASSSLAGGIYDGELFF
TRBV6-5,15,TRBJ2-2,NA,NA,TGTGCCAGCAGTTCAAAACCGCGGGCTACCGGGGAGCTGTTTTTT,CASSSKPRATGELFF
TRBV7-2,12,TRBJ1-1,NA,NA,TGTGCCAGCAACTCTGGCGGAAGGGAAGCTTTCTTT,CASNSGGREAFF
TRBV7-6,15,TRBJ2-1,NA,TRBD2,TGTGCCAGCAGCTTAGGAGCGGGGGGGCCTGGTGAGCAGTTCTTC,CASSLGAGGPGEQFF
TRBV28,15,TRBJ2-3,NA,NA,TGTGCCAGCAGTCCGGATCCGGATCTCACAGATACGCAGTATTTT,CASSPDPDLTDTQYF
TRBV15,12,TRBJ1-1,NA,NA,TGTGCCACCAGCAGAGAGGTTGGGGAAGCTTTCTTT,CATSREVGEAFF
TRBV2,15,TRBJ2-7,NA,NA,TGTGCCAGCGATGTGGGAAGGGAGGCCTCCTACGAGCAGTACTTC,CASDVGREASYEQYF
TRBV5-8,16,TRBJ2-3,once,NA,TGTGCCAGCAGCTTGTGGGTAGCTCCACTCACAGATACGCAGTATTTT,CASSLWVAPLTDTQYF
TRBV6-1,13,TRBJ2-7,NA,NA,TGTGCCAGCAGCTCCTTTCGGGCTTACGAGCAGTACTTC,CASSSFRAYEQYF
TRBV18,12,TRBJ1-5,once,NA,TGTGCCAGCTCACGCGGCAATCAGCCCCAGCATTTT,CASSRGNQPQHF
TRBV2,11,TRBJ2-5,NA,NA,TGTGCCAGCAGTGTTAGGGAGACCCAGTACTTC,CASSVRETQYF
TRBV30,15,TRBJ2-1,NA,TRBD1,TGTGCCTGGAGTGTAGGAGGACAGGTTTACAATGAGCAGTTCTTC,CAWSVGGQVYNEQFF
TRBV2,12,TRBJ2-3,NA,TRBD2,TGTGCCAGCAGTCCCGGGGGGGATACGCAGTATTTT,CASSPGGDTQYF
TRBV7-8,15,TRBJ2-3,once,NA,TGTGCCAGCAGCTTAGCGACGGGGGCCACAGATACGCAGTATTTT,CASSLATGATDTQYF
TRBV6-1,16,TRBJ2-5,NA,NA,TGTGCCAGCAGTGAAATGTACTATCAGGGAAAAGAGACCCAGTACTTC,CASSEMYYQGKETQYF
TRBV19,13,TRBJ1-1,NA,NA,TGTGCCAGTAGTACACAAACGAACACTGAAGCTTTCTTT,CASSTQTNTEAFF
TRBV2,15,TRBJ2-7,few,TRBD2,TGTGCCAGCAGTGATGGCGGGAGGGCGGCCTACGAGCAGTACTTC,CASSDGGRAAYEQYF
TRBV6-5,12,TRBJ2-1,NA,NA,TGTGCCAGCAGTTCCGGGGGAGATGAGCAGTTCTTC,CASSSGGDEQFF
TRBV27,12,TRBJ2-3,NA,NA,TGTGCCAGCAGAACCTGGACAGATACGCAGTATTTT,CASRTWTDTQYF
TRBV7-7,13,TRBJ2-3,NA,NA,TGTGCCAGCAGCTCGCAGGTTTCAGATACGCAGTATTTT,CASSSQVSDTQYF
TRBV6-5,16,TRBJ1-1,NA,TRBD1,TGTGCCAGCAGTTCCCGGGACAGGGGGCGCCACACTGAAGCTTTCTTT,CASSSRDRGRHTEAFF
TRBV6-1,16,TRBJ1-1,NA,NA,TGTGCCAGCAGTGAACGGTGGGATGGGGGAAGAGGTGAAGCTTTCTTT,CASSERWDGGRGEAFF
TRBV2,16,TRBJ2-5,NA,TRBD1,TGTGCCAGCAGTGAGGGACAGGCTACCGCTGGTCGGACCCAGTACTTC,CASSEGQATAGRTQYF
TRBV7-6,15,TRBJ2-7,NA,NA,TGTGCCAGCAGCTTAGCCTCAATATCAGGGTCCGAGCAGTACTTC,CASSLASISGSEQYF
TRBV4-1,15,TRBJ1-4,NA,NA,TGCGCCAGCAGCCAAGAAGGAGGGGCCGGGGAAAAACTGTTTTTT,CASSQEGGAGEKLFF
TRBV9,15,TRBJ1-3,NA,TRBD1,TGTGCCAGCAGCGTGTCTACAGGGGGTGGAAACACCATATATTTT,CASSVSTGGGNTIYF
TRBV2,17,TRBJ2-5,NA,NA,TGTGCCAGCAGTGAAGCAGGAATCGGCGGGGTTGGAGAGACCCAGTACTTC,CASSEAGIGGVGETQYF
TRBV4-1,17,TRBJ2-1,NA,TRBD2,TGCGCCAGCAGCCTATCGACTAGCGGGGGGGCCTTAGATGAGCAGTTCTTC,CASSLSTSGGALDEQFF
TRBV6-1,14,TRBJ2-3,NA,TRBD1,TGTGCCAGCAGTGACAGGGGGCAGGAGGATACGCAGTATTTT,CASSDRGQEDTQYF
TRBV27,18,TRBJ2-7,NA,NA,TGTGCCAGCAACCCCCGCTCGGGTGGCCTTGGGAGCTCCTACGAGCAGTACTTC,CASNPRSGGLGSSYEQYF
TRBV5-4,12,TRBJ1-1,NA,NA,TGTGCCAGCAGACCGGACGCAGGGGAGGCTTTCTTT,CASRPDAGEAFF
TRBV25-1,16,TRBJ2-2,NA,TRBD1,TGTGCCAGCCGATCAATAGACAGGGGGCTTAGCGGGGAGCTGTTTTTT,CASRSIDRGLSGELFF
TRBV10-3,16,TRBJ1-6,NA,NA,TGTGCCATCAGTGCCGTCCCCCCGATCTATAATTCACCCCTCCACTTT,CAISAVPPIYNSPLHF
TRBV5-1,15,TRBJ1-2,once,TRBD1,TGCGCCAGCAGCTTAGACCACCCAGGGGGCTATGGCTACACCTTC,CASSLDHPGGYGYTF
TRBV5-1,15,TRBJ2-7,NA,TRBD2,TGCGCCAGCAGCTTGGAGAGCGGGGGGGTATGGGAGCAGTACTTC,CASSLESGGVWEQYF
TRBV30,13,TRBJ1-2,NA,TRBD1,TGTGCCTGGAGCAGGGGGCTCGGCTATGGCTACACCTTC,CAWSRGLGYGYTF
TRBV25-1,17,TRBJ2-3,NA,NA,TGTGCCAGCATGGATGTCTCTGAGGGAGAGAGCACAGATACGCAGTATTTT,CASMDVSEGESTDTQYF
TRBV16,18,TRBJ1-3,NA,TRBD1,TGTGCCAGCAGCCACGAAATCAACAGGGGAATCTCTGGAAACACCATATATTTT,CASSHEINRGISGNTIYF
TRBV10-3,13,TRBJ2-3,NA,NA,TGTGCCATCAGTGAGGGTAGCACAGATACGCAGTATTTT,CAISEGSTDTQYF
TRBV7-6,17,TRBJ2-7,once,TRBD2,TGTGCCAGCAGCTTAGTCGCCGGGACTAGCGGCGCCTACGAGCAGTACTTC,CASSLVAGTSGAYEQYF
TRBV15,17,TRBJ2-6,NA,NA,TGTGCCACCGGGGGTCTGACAGGGACTTCTGGGGCCAACGTCCTGACTTTC,CATGGLTGTSGANVLTF
TRBV6-1,14,TRBJ1-2,NA,NA,TGTGCCAGCAGTTCACCAACGCGGGGCTATGGCTACACCTTC,CASSSPTRGYGYTF
TRBV11-2,15,TRBJ1-6,few,NA,TGTGCCAGCAGCTTAGCACAGGGCGGGAATTCACCCCTCCACTTT,CASSLAQGGNSPLHF